The clone carrying this T cell receptor beta chain was observed at least ten times. This sample is drawn from a study of T-cell reconstitution after alpha-beta-depleted transplantation in children. The CDR3 contains 12 residues. Germline V CDR1 and CDR2: SQVTM, ANQGSEA. Trimming removed 7 bases at V and 4 bases at J, with 10 bases between. TCRbeta library preparation incorporated unique molecular identifiers. One entry per CDR3 protein, called by TCRdb with MiXCR from the PCR reads. The sample has about 610,000 distinct CDR3 sequences, roughly a tenth seen once. This sequence joins TRBV29-1 and TRBJ2-2; no clear D gene. The starting material was PBMCs from the stem cell graft donor, obtained from the stem cell graft. This TCR derives from a human donor who donated a stem cell graft to a child with acute myeloid leukemia. The CDR3 bases are TGCAGCGCCCCCGGTCCCACCGGGGAGCTGTTTTTT. It translates to CSAPGPTGELFF.